These 23 T cell receptor beta chains were all obtained from the same sample, sequenced in a study of blood T cell repertoires in COVID-19. Sequencing used immunoSEQ multiplex PCR; TCRdb keeps in-frame clones, though not all of them. The sample lists roughly 160,000 clones; approximately 90% were seen once. Sequenced material: peripheral blood. The receptors shown here come from a man aged 50 to 59 who had recovered from COVID-19.

This chain joins TRBV24-1 and TRBJ2-1; 13 nucleotides line up with TRBD2. V was clipped by 4 bases and J by 10 bases; unmatched bases: 12. This CDR3 is 17 amino acids long. The germline CDR1 and CDR2 sequences are KGHDR and SFDVKD. The CDR3 nucleotides are TGTGCCACCAGTGACCCGATTGGACTAGCGGGGGTCGGAGAGCAGTTCTTC. Encoded protein: CATSDPIGLAGVGEQFF.

The chain joins TRBV3-1 (or the pseudogene TRBV3-2) to TRBJ2-7; 8 bases are a match to TRBD1. The CDR3 spans 15 residues. With 1 base clipped from V and 6 bases from J, the junction kept 8 bases outside the gene matches. Germline lookup yields CDR1 LGHDT and CDR2 YNNKEL (reference sequence). CDR3 residues: CASSQATGGSSEQYF. CDR3 bases: TGTGCCAGCAGCCAAGCCACAGGGGGAAGTTCCGAGCAGTACTTC.

The chain combines TRBV18 with TRBJ1-6; D remains ambiguous. There are 16 residues in the CDR3. The V end lost 2 bases, the J end lost 0 bases, and 8 bases lay between the germline ends. CDR1 KGHSH and CDR2 LQKENI come from the germline V gene. The CDR3 DNA reads TGTGCCAGCTCACCAACACAGAGCTCCTATAATTCACCCCTCCACTTT. Translating it yields CASSPTQSSYNSPLHF.

The chain couples TRBV28 to TRBJ2-1, with D possibly being TRBD2 (5 bases). Germline CDR1 reads MDHEN; CDR2 reads SYDVKM. This CDR3 has 10 amino acids. The CDR3 region has the DNA TGTGGGGCGGGTAACAATGAGCAGTTCTTC. Protein product: CGAGNNEQFF.

This clone was counted only a few times. Other DNA variants within this sample encode the same CDR3. The J gene is TRBJ2-5, the V gene TRBV6-5; 8 bases line up with TRBD1. Germline trimming cut 0 bases from V and 4 bases from J; bases unmatched to any gene: 4. This CDR3 is 15 amino acids long. Germline V CDR1 and CDR2: MNHEY, SVGAGI. Here the CDR3 reads CASSYSRTGRETQYF. The DNA for the CDR3 is TGTGCCAGCAGTTACTCGAGGACAGGGAGAGAGACCCAGTACTTC.

V and J are TRBV7-9 and TRBJ2-6, with D tentatively TRBD2 (5 bases). The V end lost 5 bases, the J end lost 0 bases, and 14 bases lay between the germline ends. CDR3 length equals 17 residues. The V gene's germline CDR1 is SEHNR and CDR2 FQNEAQ (reference sequence). This chain's CDR3 is CASSLGFGSSGANVLTF. As DNA, the CDR3 is TGTGCCAGCAGCCTCGGTTTTGGGAGCTCTGGGGCCAACGTCCTGACTTTC.

The rearrangement links TRBV27 to TRBJ1-1; D gene uncertain. CDR3 length equals 14 residues. The germline V gene encodes CDR1 MNHEY and CDR2 SMNVEV (reference sequence). Between the trimmed V and J ends, which lost 3 bases and 1 base, there was a span of 9 bases. The CDR3, as DNA: TGTGCCAGCAGTTTCCGGGTTGGGAACACTGAAGCTTTCTTT. Amino acid sequence: CASSFRVGNTEAFF.

The chain has TRBV5-1 and TRBJ2-5; perhaps TRBD1 as D (8 bases). Germline assignment: CDR1 SGHRS and CDR2 YFSETQ. CDR3 size: 15 residues. Trimming cost V 3 bases and J 7 bases, with 19 bases left between them. The CDR3, as DNA: TGCGCCAGCAGCTCCCCACAGGGGGAGGGAGTGACCCAGTACTTC. It encodes CASSSPQGEGVTQYF. The variable domain in full, with the rest retrieved from reference TRBV5-1 and TRBJ2-5, is KAGVTQTPRYLIKTRGQQVTLSCSPISGHRSVSWYQQTPGQGLQFLFEYFSETQRNKGNFPGRFSGRQFSNSRSEMNVSTLELGDSALYLCASSSPQGEGVTQYFGPGTRLLVL.

This rearrangement joins TRBV5-6 to TRBJ2-5, with a possible D match to TRBD1 (6 bases). The ends were cut back, 3 bases at V and 3 bases at J, with 18 bases in the middle. Germline V lookup: CDR1 SGHDT, CDR2 YYEEEE. The CDR3 extends over 16 amino acids. In DNA form, the CDR3 reads TGTGCCAGCAGCTGGGCCCTGGGACAACATGAAGAGACCCAGTACTTC. This translates into CASSWALGQHEETQYF.

The rearrangement uses TRBV5-4 and TRBJ2-6; D is perhaps TRBD2 (5 bases). CDR1 and CDR2 (germline): SGHNT, YYREEE (reference sequence). The CDR3 sequence is 15 residues long. V was cut by 4 bases and J by 15 bases, with 23 bases left in between. The CDR3 reads CASSLGAADGDDLTF. The CDR3 DNA sequence: TGTGCCAGCAGCCTTGGAGCGGCAGACGGAGATGACCTGACTTTC.

The chain uses TRBV19 and TRBJ1-4; 10 nucleotides agree with TRBD1. The CDR3 is 14 amino acids. Germline CDR1 reads LNHDA; CDR2 reads SQIVND (reference sequence). V lost 5 bases and J lost 6; bases outside the gene matches: 3. DNA for the CDR3: TGTGCCAGTAGTGTTGGACAGGGGGATGAAAAACTGTTTTTT. Translated: CASSVGQGDEKLFF.

The chain combines TRBV5-4 with TRBJ2-1, with D possibly being TRBD1 (5 bases). The CDR3 spans 13 residues. The germline V gene has CDR1 SGHNT and CDR2 YYREEE (reference sequence). V lost 2 bases and J 4 bases, leaving 7 bases between the germline ends. CDR3 coding DNA: TGTGCCAGCAGCTTAGACAGATACAATGAGCAGTTCTTC. As protein: CASSLDRYNEQFF.

This clone was counted between two and nine times. The V call is TRBV19, the J call TRBJ1-2; D may be TRBD1 (5 bases). V was shortened by 6 bases and J by 2 bases, with 19 bases between the two germline ends. Germline V gives CDR1 LNHDA, CDR2 SQIVND (reference sequence). CDR3 length: 16 residues. The CDR3 region has the DNA TGTGCCAGTAGCAGCTACCGGGCAGGGCCCAACTATGGCTACACCTTC. It is translated as CASSSYRAGPNYGYTF.

In this sample, this clone turned up once. This chain uses TRBV6-5 with TRBJ2-5; 8 bases fit TRBD2. CDR3 length: 14 residues. V shed 4 bases, J shed 1 base, and the junction held 2 bases outside the gene matches. Germline V gives CDR1 MNHEY, CDR2 SVGAGI. The chain's CDR3 is CASSFGGVQETQYF. CDR3 sequence (DNA): TGTGCCAGCAGTTTCGGGGGGGTCCAAGAGACCCAGTACTTC.

The chain is built from TRBV19 and TRBJ2-1, with no clear D. V was cut by 5 bases and J by 6 bases, with 14 bases left in between. The CDR3 is 14 residues long. From germline, CDR1 is LNHDA and CDR2 SQIVND (reference sequence). CDR3 nucleotides: TGTGCCAGTAGTTGGGCCCCCTCTCCCAATGAGCAGTTCTTC. Protein: CASSWAPSPNEQFF.

The genes are TRBV7-6 and TRBJ2-7; D may be TRBD1 (6 bases). V lost 0 bases to trimming and J lost 1 base, with 10 bases between them. The CDR3 contains 15 residues. Germline CDR1 reads SGHVS; CDR2 reads FNYEAQ. The CDR3 loop reads CASSLALGQSYEQYF. The CDR3, as DNA: TGTGCCAGCAGCTTAGCGCTAGGACAGTCCTACGAGCAGTACTTC.

The chain links TRBV9 to TRBJ2-7; 15 nucleotides agree with TRBD2. V gave up 0 bases and J gave up 3 bases; unmatched junction bases: 10. The CDR3 sequence is 19 residues long. Germline V lookup: CDR1 SGDLS, CDR2 YYNGEE. CDR3 DNA sequence: TGTGCCAGCAGCGTAGGTCTGGGACTAGCGGGAGGCCCCCTCTACGAGCAGTACTTC. Translation gives CASSVGLGLAGGPLYEQYF.

The sample holds one count of this clone. This chain uses TRBV28 with TRBJ2-5; 8 bases line up with TRBD2. Germline trimming cut 2 bases from V and 4 bases from J; bases unmatched to any gene: 9. Germline CDR1 MDHEN, CDR2 SYDVKM. The CDR3 runs to 16 residues. The CDR3 nucleotides are TGTGCCAGCAGTTTAGCAGCGGGGGAGACCTTAGAGACCCAGTACTTC. Translated, it gives CASSLAAGETLETQYF.

The V call is TRBV3-1 (or the pseudogene TRBV3-2), the J call TRBJ1-4, with unresolved D. Trimming left V 8 bases short and J 8 bases short, with 15 bases between. The CDR3 totals 13 residues. CDR1 and CDR2 from the germline V gene are LGHDT and YNNKEL (reference sequence). CDR3 region: CASGGEGTEKLFF. CDR3 coding DNA: TGTGCCAGCGGAGGTGAGGGTACCGAAAAACTGTTTTTT.

The chain couples TRBV18 to TRBJ1-3, with 8 bases identical to TRBD1. The germline V gene has CDR1 KGHSH and CDR2 LQKENI. V gave up 3 bases and J gave up 4 bases; unmatched junction bases: 5. CDR3 length: 15 residues. In DNA form, the CDR3 reads TGTGCCAGCTCACCCCAGGGGGCTTCAGGAAACACCATATATTTT. This encodes CASSPQGASGNTIYF.

The chain carries TRBV9 and TRBJ1-2; 8 nucleotides match TRBD1. This CDR3 spans 13 amino acids. CDR1 SGDLS and CDR2 YYNGEE come from the germline V gene. V gave up 0 bases and J gave up 7 bases; unmatched junction bases: 2. CDR3 in amino acids: CASSVEQGVGYTF. The CDR3 region has the DNA TGTGCCAGCAGCGTAGAACAGGGGGTTGGCTACACCTTC.

This clone has just one count. The V and J genes are TRBV19 and TRBJ2-2; 9 nucleotides match TRBD1. The CDR3 contains 15 residues. After removal of 6 bases from V and 3 bases from J, the junction contained 5 bases not matched to a gene. The V gene's germline CDR1 is LNHDA and CDR2 SQIVND (reference sequence). DNA of the CDR3: TGTGCCAGTAGGACACAGGGGGCGCACACCGGGGAGCTGTTTTTT. Its protein product is CASRTQGAHTGELFF.

This clone has only a few counts. The chain combines TRBV4-1 with TRBJ2-3; 8 bases line up with TRBD2. CDR3 size: 15 residues. Per germline, CDR1 MGHRA and CDR2 YSYEKL. The V segment lost 1 base and the J segment 1 base; nucleotides outside the gene matches: 1. The CDR3 here is CASSQVSGGTDTQYF. The CDR3 region has the DNA TGCGCCAGCAGCCAAGTTAGCGGGGGCACAGATACGCAGTATTTT.